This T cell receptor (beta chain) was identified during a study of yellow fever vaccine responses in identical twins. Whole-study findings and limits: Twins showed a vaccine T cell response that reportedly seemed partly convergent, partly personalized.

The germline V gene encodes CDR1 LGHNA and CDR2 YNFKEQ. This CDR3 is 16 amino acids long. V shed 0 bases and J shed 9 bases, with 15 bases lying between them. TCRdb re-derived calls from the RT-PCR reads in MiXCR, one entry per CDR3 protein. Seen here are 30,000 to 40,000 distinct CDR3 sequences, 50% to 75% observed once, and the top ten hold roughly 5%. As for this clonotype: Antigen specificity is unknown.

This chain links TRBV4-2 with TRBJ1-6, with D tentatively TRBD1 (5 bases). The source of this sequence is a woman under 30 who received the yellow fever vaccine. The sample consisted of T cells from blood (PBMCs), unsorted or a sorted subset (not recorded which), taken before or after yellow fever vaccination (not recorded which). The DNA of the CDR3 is TGTGCCAGCAGCCAAGAATCGGGGCAGGGAGGTTCACCCCTCCACTTT. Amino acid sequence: CASSQESGQGGSPLHF.